This passage covers 25 T cell receptor beta chains from one sample sequenced in a study of identical twins. TCRdb re-called the 5' RACE reads through MiXCR, storing one row per CDR3 protein. There are 450,000 or so distinct CDR3 sequences in the sample; more than 20% occur only once, and around 3% lies in the top ten. In addition, the sample was reused for a study of T cells expressing NK-cell markers.

The sequencing input was CD4+ T cells sorted from blood. The origin of the receptors is a woman aged 18-29 years in good health.

Only a few counts were recorded for this clonotype. The rearrangement links TRBV6-1 to TRBJ1-2, with D possibly TRBD1 on 5 matching bases. CDR3 length: 13 amino acids. V gave up 2 bases and J gave up 4 bases, with 8 bases separating them. CDR1 MNHNS and CDR2 SASEGT come from the germline V gene. The CDR3 nucleotides read TGTGCCAGCAGTGAAAGGGGTTCCTATGGCTACACCTTC. As protein: CASSERGSYGYTF.

The chain is built from TRBV7-9 and TRBJ2-1; 9 nucleotides match TRBD1. The CDR3 is 15 residues long. Per the germline V gene, CDR1 is SEHNR and CDR2 is FQNEAQ (reference sequence). J lost 3 bases, V lost 6 bases, and 6 bases had no gene match. In nucleotides, the CDR3 is TGTGCCAGCAGGATCACAGGGGGCCTCTACAATGAGCAGTTCTTC. Its protein product is CASRITGGLYNEQFF.

The V gene is TRBV29-1, the J gene TRBJ1-3, with D perhaps matching TRBD1 (5 bases). The CDR3 contains 13 residues. Germline values: CDR1 SQVTM, CDR2 ANQGSEA. V was cut by 6 bases and J by 2 bases, with 11 bases left in between. CDR3 DNA: TGCAGCGTGGGGCTCGGTGCTGGAAACACCATATATTTT. Translated, it gives CSVGLGAGNTIYF.

V is TRBV10-3 and J is TRBJ1-2; 9 nucleotides line up with TRBD1. Germline V CDR1 and CDR2: ENHRY, SYGVKD. The CDR3 has 14 amino acids. J lost 5 bases, V lost 6 bases, and 7 bases had no gene match. The CDR3 DNA is TGTGCCATCAGCACCACAGGGGGCGTTTATGGCTACACCTTC. This translates into CAISTTGGVYGYTF.

This clonotype has just a few counts. The CDR3 loop reads CSARAQGARPDTQYF. The CDR3 bases are TGCAGTGCTAGAGCCCAGGGGGCGAGGCCAGATACGCAGTATTTT. The chain employs TRBV20-1 and TRBJ2-3; 8 nucleotides align to TRBD1. Trimming removed 1 base from V and 4 bases from J; junction bases left unmatched: 7. Germline CDR1 DFQATT, CDR2 SNEGSKA (reference sequence). The CDR3 consists of 15 residues.

A few counts support this clonotype. CDR3 coding DNA: TGCAGTGTAAGCGGGAGCTCCTACGAGCAGTACTTC. This sequence encodes CSVSGSSYEQYF. The V and J genes are TRBV20-1 and TRBJ2-7; 8 bases are a match to TRBD2. V lost 7 bases to trimming and J lost 0 bases; unmatched junction nucleotides: 2. This CDR3 spans 12 amino acids. Looked up from germline, CDR1 is DFQATT and CDR2 is SNEGSKA (reference sequence).

Only a few counts were recorded for this clonotype. The chain joins TRBV20-1 to TRBJ2-3; D is ambiguous. V shed 7 bases and J shed 2 bases, with 13 bases lying between them. This CDR3 spans 13 amino acids. Germline CDR1 and CDR2: DFQATT and SNEGSKA (reference sequence). CDR3 coding DNA: TGCAGTGAAAAGGCTAGAACCACAGATACGCAGTATTTT. Translation gives CSEKARTTDTQYF.

This clonotype was seen a handful of times. This chain links TRBV12-3 or TRBV12-4 with TRBJ1-2; no firm D call. V lost 1 base, J lost 2 bases, and 14 bases lay in between. This CDR3 contains 16 residues. The DNA of the CDR3 is TGTGCCAGCAGTTTAGGGTCCTTACAAAGAAACTATGGCTACACCTTC. It encodes CASSLGSLQRNYGYTF.

Here the CDR3 reads CASGISVGANNEQFF. DNA of the CDR3: TGTGCCAGCGGGATAAGCGTCGGGGCAAACAATGAGCAGTTCTTC. This chain joins TRBV28 and TRBJ2-1; the D gene could be TRBD1 or TRBD2 (5 bases each). Germline-derived CDR1 and CDR2 are MDHEN and SYDVKM. The length of the CDR3 is 15 residues. Trimming took off 8 bases at V and 5 bases at J, with 19 bases between the two ends.

This clonotype came up a few times. The chain is built from TRBV29-1 and TRBJ2-7, with 14 bases that match TRBD2. Unmatched junction bases numbered 9, after V lost 5 bases and J lost 9 bases. The CDR3 consists of 14 residues. CDR1 and CDR2 from the germline V gene are SQVTM and ANQGSEA. CDR3 bases: TGCAGCGTTAAAGTTGCGGGACTAGCGGGAGTGCAGTACTTC. Translating it yields CSVKVAGLAGVQYF.

The J gene is TRBJ2-7, the V gene TRBV7-2; D is uncertain. V was clipped by 2 bases and J by 4 bases, with 6 bases between them. Per germline, CDR1 SGHTA and CDR2 FQGNSA. This CDR3 has 12 residues. The CDR3 nucleotides are TGTGCCAGCAGCTTAAGTTGGTACGAGCAGTACTTC. Its translation: CASSLSWYEQYF.

V gene TRBV5-1 combines with J gene TRBJ2-7; 13 nucleotides align to TRBD2. V was clipped by 3 bases and J by 5 bases; unmatched bases: 8. The CDR3 is 16 amino acids. CDR1 is SGHRS, CDR2 YFSETQ, per germline. CDR3 nucleotide sequence: TGCGCCAGCAGCTCACCGCCGACTAGCGGGAGGAACGAGCAGTACTTC. Translated, it gives CASSSPPTSGRNEQYF.

The chain is built from TRBV4-2 and TRBJ2-4, with D maybe TRBD1 (6 bases). The CDR3 is 16 residues long. Looked up from germline, CDR1 is LGHNA and CDR2 is YNFKEQ. V lost 0 bases to trimming and J lost 5 bases, with 14 bases between them. DNA of the CDR3: TGTGCCAGCAGCCAAGAGGTCGGCAGGGGCCAAAACATTCAGTACTTC. Translation: CASSQEVGRGQNIQYF.

This clonotype was seen only a few times. The chain employs TRBV5-1 and TRBJ1-3; D gene unclear. The V and J ends lost 5 bases and 0 bases respectively, with 6 bases between them. This CDR3 region has 13 residues. Germline loops: CDR1 SGHRS, CDR2 YFSETQ. The chain's CDR3 is CASSADSGNTIYF. CDR3 coding DNA: TGCGCCAGCAGTGCCGACTCTGGAAACACCATATATTTT.

The chain is built from TRBV24-1 and TRBJ2-7; D is possibly TRBD1 or TRBD2 (5 bases each). Germline values: CDR1 KGHDR, CDR2 SFDVKD. The V gene lost 1 base and the J gene lost 11 bases, with 11 bases spanning the gap. The CDR3 sequence is 12 residues long. The CDR3 DNA reads as TGTGCCACCAGTGATTTCGAGGGACGGAAGTACTTC. It specifies CATSDFEGRKYF.

This chain connects TRBV12-3 or TRBV12-4 to TRBJ1-5, with D tentatively TRBD1 (5 bases). The CDR3 totals 15 residues. Trimming cost V 3 bases and J 6 bases, with 15 bases left between them. CDR3 coding DNA: TGTGCCAGCAGTTTGCTGCAGGGAAAGGCTCAGCCCCAGCATTTT. This translates into CASSLLQGKAQPQHF.

This clonotype was detected a few times. The chain recombines TRBV20-1 with TRBJ1-2, with 7 positions matching TRBD1. Looked up from germline, CDR1 is DFQATT and CDR2 is SNEGSKA (reference sequence). Trimming at V came to 6 bases and at J to 7 bases, leaving 5 bases not matched to a gene. The CDR3 loop spans 11 amino acids. Here the CDR3 reads CSAQTGSGYTF. CDR3 in DNA: TGCAGTGCCCAGACAGGGTCTGGCTACACCTTC.

CDR3 amino acids: CASSVQQLTDTQYF. The CDR3 nucleotides read TGTGCCAGCAGCGTACAGCAGTTAACAGATACGCAGTATTTT. This chain uses TRBV9 with TRBJ2-3, with D unresolved. CDR1 is SGDLS and CDR2 is YYNGEE in the germline V gene. V gave up 1 base and J gave up 3 bases, with 9 bases separating them. The CDR3 length is 14 residues.

This clonotype was seen more than once but under ten times. This chain uses TRBV4-3 with TRBJ1-1, with D perhaps TRBD1 (6 bases). The germline gives CDR1 LGHNA, CDR2 YSLEER. CDR3 length: 15 residues. The V gene lost 1 base and the J gene lost 4 bases, with 13 bases spanning the gap. The DNA for the CDR3 is TGCGCCAGCAGCCAAGTAGACAGGTTGGGCACTGAAGCTTTCTTT. Protein: CASSQVDRLGTEAFF.

The CDR3 DNA sequence: TGCGCCAGCACCCGCGGGACAGCTATCTACGAGCAGTACTTC. Amino acids: CASTRGTAIYEQYF. V is TRBV10-2 and J is TRBJ2-7, with D maybe TRBD1 (7 bases). The V and J ends lost 7 bases and 3 bases respectively, with 16 bases between them. The CDR3 runs to 14 residues. Germline CDR1 is WSHSY and CDR2 is SAAADI.

In its sample, this clonotype was seen a few times. The chain links TRBV20-1 to TRBJ2-5, with 7 bases that match TRBD2. The germline V gene encodes CDR1 DFQATT and CDR2 SNEGSKA (reference sequence). This CDR3 contains 12 residues. V was clipped by 6 bases and J by 5 bases; unmatched bases: 6. CDR3 in DNA: TGCAGTGCCCCACTCGGGAGGGAGACCCAGTACTTC. As protein: CSAPLGRETQYF.

The rearrangement joins TRBV11-2 to TRBJ2-1, with 10 bases that match TRBD2. Germline loops: CDR1 SGHAT, CDR2 FQNNGV. This CDR3 is built from 13 residues. After removal of 5 bases from V and 10 bases from J, the junction contained 5 bases not matched to a gene. The CDR3 DNA reads as TGTGCCAGCAGCGCCGGACTAGCGGAAGAGCAGTTCTTC. This encodes CASSAGLAEEQFF.

The CDR3 DNA reads as TGTGCTAGTGGTTTGGTTGGGCCCGACAGGGGAGAATTCTACGAGCAGTACTTC. Protein: CASGLVGPDRGEFYEQYF. The V call is TRBV12-5, the J call TRBJ2-7; 8 bases match TRBD1. Trimming took 0 bases from V and 3 from J; bases not matched to a gene: 13. CDR3 length: 18 amino acids. Germline values: CDR1 LGHNT, CDR2 FRNRAP.

This clonotype was detected many times. This chain connects TRBV5-1 to TRBJ2-5; TRBD1 agrees at 7 bases. CDR1 is SGHRS, CDR2 YFSETQ, per germline. The CDR3 is made up of 17 amino acids. V was pared by 0 bases and J by 2 bases, with 10 bases of the junction left unmatched. CDR3 nucleotides: TGCGCCAGCAGCTTGGCGGCGACAGGGTACTATCAAGAGACCCAGTACTTC. Amino acids: CASSLAATGYYQETQYF.

The chain couples TRBV11-2 to TRBJ2-7, with D possibly matching TRBD1 (7 bases). The CDR3 length is 16 residues. CDR1 is SGHAT, CDR2 FQNNGV, per germline. Trimming removed 5 bases at V and 0 bases at J, with 17 bases between. CDR3 coding DNA: TGTGCCAGCAGCCTCACACAGGGGAGGAGCTCCTACGAGCAGTACTTC. It yields the protein CASSLTQGRSSYEQYF. Full variable domain (outside the CDR3, taken from reference TRBV11-2 and TRBJ2-7): EAGVAQSPRYKIIEKRQSVAFWCNPISGHATLYWYQQILGQGPKLLIQFQNNGVVDDSQLPKDRFSAERLKGVDSTLKIQPAKLEDSAVYLCASSLTQGRSSYEQYFGPGTRLTVT.